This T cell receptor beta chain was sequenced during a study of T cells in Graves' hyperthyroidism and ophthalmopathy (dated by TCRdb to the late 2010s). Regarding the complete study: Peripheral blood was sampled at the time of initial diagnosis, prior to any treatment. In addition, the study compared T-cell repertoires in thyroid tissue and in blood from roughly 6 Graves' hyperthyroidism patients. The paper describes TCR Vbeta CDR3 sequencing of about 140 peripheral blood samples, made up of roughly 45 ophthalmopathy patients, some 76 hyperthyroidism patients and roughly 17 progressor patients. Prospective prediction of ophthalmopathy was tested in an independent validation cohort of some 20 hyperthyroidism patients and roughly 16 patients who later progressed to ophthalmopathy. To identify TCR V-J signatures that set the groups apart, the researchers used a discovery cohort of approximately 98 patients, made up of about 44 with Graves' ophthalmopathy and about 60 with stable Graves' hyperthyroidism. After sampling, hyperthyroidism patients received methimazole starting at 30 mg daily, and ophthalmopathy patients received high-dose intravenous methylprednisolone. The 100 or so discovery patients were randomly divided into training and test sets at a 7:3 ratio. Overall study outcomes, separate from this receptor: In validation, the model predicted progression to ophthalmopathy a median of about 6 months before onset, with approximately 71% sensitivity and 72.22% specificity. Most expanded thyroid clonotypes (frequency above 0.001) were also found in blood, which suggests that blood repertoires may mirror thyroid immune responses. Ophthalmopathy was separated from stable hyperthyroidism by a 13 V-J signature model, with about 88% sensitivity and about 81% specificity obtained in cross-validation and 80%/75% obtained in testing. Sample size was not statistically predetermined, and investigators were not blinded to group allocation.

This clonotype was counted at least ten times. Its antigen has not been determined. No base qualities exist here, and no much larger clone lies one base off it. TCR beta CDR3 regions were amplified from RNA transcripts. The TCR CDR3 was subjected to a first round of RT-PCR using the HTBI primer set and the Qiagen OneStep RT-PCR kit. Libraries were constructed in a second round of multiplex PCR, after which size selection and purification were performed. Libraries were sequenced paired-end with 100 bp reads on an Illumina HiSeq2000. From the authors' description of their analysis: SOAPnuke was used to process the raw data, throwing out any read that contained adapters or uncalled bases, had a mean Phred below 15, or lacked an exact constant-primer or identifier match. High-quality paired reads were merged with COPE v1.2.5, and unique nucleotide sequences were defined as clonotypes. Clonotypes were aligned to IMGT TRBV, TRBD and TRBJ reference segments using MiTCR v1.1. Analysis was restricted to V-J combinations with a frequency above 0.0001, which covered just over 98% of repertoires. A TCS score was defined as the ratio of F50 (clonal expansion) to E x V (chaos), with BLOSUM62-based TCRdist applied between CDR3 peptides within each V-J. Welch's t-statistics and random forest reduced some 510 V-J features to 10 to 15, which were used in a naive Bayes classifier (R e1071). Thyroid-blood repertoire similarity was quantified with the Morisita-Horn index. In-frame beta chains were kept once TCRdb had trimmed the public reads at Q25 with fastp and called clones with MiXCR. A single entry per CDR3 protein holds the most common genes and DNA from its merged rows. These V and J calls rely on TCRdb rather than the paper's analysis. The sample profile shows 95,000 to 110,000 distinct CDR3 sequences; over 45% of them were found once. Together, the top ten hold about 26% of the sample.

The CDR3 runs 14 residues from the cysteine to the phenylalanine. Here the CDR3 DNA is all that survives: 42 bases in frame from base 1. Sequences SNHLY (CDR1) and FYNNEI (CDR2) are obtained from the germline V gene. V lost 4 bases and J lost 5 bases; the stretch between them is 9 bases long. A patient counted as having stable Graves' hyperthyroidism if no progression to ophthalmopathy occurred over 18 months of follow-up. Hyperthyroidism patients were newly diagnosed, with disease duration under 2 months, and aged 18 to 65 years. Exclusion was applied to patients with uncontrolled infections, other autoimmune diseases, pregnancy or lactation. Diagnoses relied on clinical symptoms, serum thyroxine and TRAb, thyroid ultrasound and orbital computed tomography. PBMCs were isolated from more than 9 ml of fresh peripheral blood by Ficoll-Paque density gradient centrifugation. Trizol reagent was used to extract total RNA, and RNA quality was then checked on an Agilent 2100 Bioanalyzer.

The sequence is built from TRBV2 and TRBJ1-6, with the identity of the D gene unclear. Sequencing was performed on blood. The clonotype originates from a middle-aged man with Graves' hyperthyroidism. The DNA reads TGTGCCAGCAGTGTCGGGCGGAATAATTCACCCCTCCACTTT. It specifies CASSVGRNNSPLHF.